These 7 T cell receptor beta chains came from one sample sequenced in a study of molecular identifiers for immune sequencing clone quantification. One entry per CDR3 protein results from TCRdb running MiXCR on the PCR reads. The sample contains more than 450,000 distinct CDR3 sequences, around 21% of which appear only once. Input material: naive CD8+ T cells from blood, with Jurkat cell RNA spiked in. Subset reported: FACS-sorted CD8+CD4-CCR7+CD45RA+ naive T cells. The receptor set was obtained from a human donor in good health. Some libraries in this study had Jurkat cell RNA spiked in.

The V gene is TRBV5-1, the J gene TRBJ2-7, with 7 bases that match TRBD1. V lost 0 bases to trimming and J lost 3 bases; unmatched junction nucleotides: 3. CDR1 and CDR2 (germline): SGHRS, YFSETQ. This CDR3 contains 14 residues. The CDR3 nucleotides read TGCGCCAGCAGCTTGGAACAGGGGTACTACGAGCAGTACTTC. This translates into CASSLEQGYYEQYF. The whole variable domain, remainder taken from reference TRBV5-1 and TRBJ2-7, is KAGVTQTPRYLIKTRGQQVTLSCSPISGHRSVSWYQQTPGQGLQFLFEYFSETQRNKGNFPGRFSGRQFSNSRSEMNVSTLELGDSALYLCASSLEQGYYEQYFGPGTRLTVT.

This clonotype was counted ten times or more. The V call is TRBV4-1, the J call TRBJ2-5; no clear D. The V gene lost 2 bases and the J gene lost 3 bases, with 7 bases spanning the gap. CDR1 is MGHRA, CDR2 YSYEKL, per germline. The CDR3 is made up of 13 amino acids. CDR3 bases: TGCGCCAGCAGCCAACTCTTAGAAGAGACCCAGTACTTC. This sequence encodes CASSQLLEETQYF.

The sample holds many counts of this clonotype. The chain uses TRBV6-7 and TRBJ1-1; D unclear. TRBV6-7 is filed as an ORF, its function uncertain. The V end lost 2 bases, the J end lost 2 bases, and 6 bases lay between the germline ends. This CDR3 has 13 residues. In DNA form, the CDR3 reads TGTGCCAGCAGTTACCCCAGAAACACTGAAGCTTTCTTT. Protein sequence: CASSYPRNTEAFF.

This clonotype occurred many times. The chain has TRBV7-9 and TRBJ1-2; 7 positions match TRBD1. After removal of 5 bases from V and 3 bases from J, the junction contained 3 bases not matched to a gene. Germline values: CDR1 SEHNR, CDR2 FQNEAQ (reference sequence). The CDR3 is 13 residues long. The CDR3 coding sequence is TGTGCCAGCAGCGGACAGGTTTACTATGGCTACACCTTC. Protein product: CASSGQVYYGYTF.

This clonotype was detected ten times or more. This rearrangement joins TRBV9 to TRBJ2-3, with a weak D call TRBD2 (5 bases). The ends were cut back, 4 bases at V and 2 bases at J, with 11 bases in the middle. The CDR3 is made up of 14 amino acids. Per germline, CDR1 SGDLS and CDR2 YYNGEE. CDR3 sequence: CASSFSGITDTQYF. CDR3 DNA: TGTGCCAGCAGCTTTTCCGGGATCACAGATACGCAGTATTTT.

J is TRBJ1-1 and V is TRBV7-9; unclear D gene. The ends were cut back, 5 bases at V and 6 bases at J, with 7 bases in the middle. CDR3 size: 11 residues. Per the germline V gene, CDR1 is SEHNR and CDR2 is FQNEAQ (reference sequence). In DNA, the CDR3 is TGTGCCAGCAGCCTGGAGGCTGAAGCTTTCTTT. This gives the protein CASSLEAEAFF.

This clonotype was seen at least ten times. This rearrangement joins TRBV7-2 to TRBJ1-2, with D possibly TRBD1 on 5 matching bases. The V gene lost 5 bases and the J gene lost 5 bases, with 12 bases spanning the gap. This CDR3 is built from 13 residues. The V gene's germline CDR1 is SGHTA and CDR2 FQGNSA. In DNA form, the CDR3 reads TGTGCCAGCAGCCTAGACAGATGGTATGGCTACACCTTC. As protein: CASSLDRWYGYTF.